The entry below describes one T cell receptor beta chain. Its antigen is undetermined. This record belongs to a study of response to subunit inactivated influenza vaccine. Findings of the study overall: New T cells are recruited in small numbers by each seasonal influenza vaccination, according to the authors' suggestion.

The CDR3 loop spans 14 amino acids. V lost 3 bases and J lost 4, with 13 bases in between. Germline loops: CDR1 SQVTM, CDR2 ANQGSEA. Via MiXCR, TCRdb re-called the RT-PCR reads, giving one row per CDR3 protein. The sample lists about 650,000 distinct CDR3 sequences, 15% to 19% occurring once. This chain joins TRBV29-1 and TRBJ2-1; perhaps TRBD2 as D (6 bases). This TCR derives from a man aged 50-59 years who received an inactivated influenza vaccine. The material sequenced was PBMCs from blood, taken approximately 13 days after vaccination. The CDR3 protein is CSVDPGSGYNEQFF. In nucleotides, the CDR3 is TGCAGCGTTGATCCCGGGAGTGGTTACAATGAGCAGTTCTTC.